The clone carrying this T cell receptor beta chain was picked up many times. This sample was included in a study of spatial heterogeneity in lung cancer. The time point was: sample taken at primary tumor resection. Whole RNA, isolated from tumor, nontumor lung or frozen PBMC, was sequenced without prior sorting. The donors comprised about 74 untreated early-stage non-small cell lung cancer patients. Germline V gene data show CDR1 as SQVTM and CDR2 as ANQGSEA. The CDR3 spans 14 residues. V was cut by 3 bases and J by 2 bases, with 8 bases left in between. TCR cDNA molecules each carried a unique molecular identifier. Using its own MiXCR run on the 5' RACE reads, TCRdb lists one record per CDR3 protein. This sample has 11,000 or so distinct CDR3 sequences, with 3% to 4.5% found just once.

This chain links TRBV29-1 with TRBJ2-6; possibly TRBD1 for D (6 bases). This receptor was obtained from a male donor with early-stage non-small cell lung cancer. Source: normal lung tissue next to the tumor, taken at surgery. The CDR3 here is CSVESGAGANVLTF. The CDR3 DNA follows: TGCAGCGTTGAGTCAGGGGCTGGGGCCAACGTCCTGACTTTC.